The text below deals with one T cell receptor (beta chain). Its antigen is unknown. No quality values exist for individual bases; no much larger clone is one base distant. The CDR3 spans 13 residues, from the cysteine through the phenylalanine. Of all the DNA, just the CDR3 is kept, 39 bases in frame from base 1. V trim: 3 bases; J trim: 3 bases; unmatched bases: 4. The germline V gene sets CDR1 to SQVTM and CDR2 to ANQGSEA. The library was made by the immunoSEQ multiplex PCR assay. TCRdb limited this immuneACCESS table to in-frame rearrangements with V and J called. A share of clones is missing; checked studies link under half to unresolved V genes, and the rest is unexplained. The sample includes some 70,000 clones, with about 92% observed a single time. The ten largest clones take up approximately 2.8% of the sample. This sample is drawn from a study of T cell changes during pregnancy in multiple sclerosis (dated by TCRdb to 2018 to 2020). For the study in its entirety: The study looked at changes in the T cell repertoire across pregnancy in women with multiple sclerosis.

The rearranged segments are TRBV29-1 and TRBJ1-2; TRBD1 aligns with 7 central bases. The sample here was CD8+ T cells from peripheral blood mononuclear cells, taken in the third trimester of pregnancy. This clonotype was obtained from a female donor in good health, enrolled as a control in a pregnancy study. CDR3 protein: CSVDTGEDYGYTF. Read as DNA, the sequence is TGCAGCGTTGACACAGGGGAGGACTATGGCTACACCTTC. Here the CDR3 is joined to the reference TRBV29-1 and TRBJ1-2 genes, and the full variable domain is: SAVISQKPSRDICQRGTSLTIQCQVDSQVTMMFWYRQQPGQSLTLIATANQGSEATYESGFVIDKFPISRPNLTFSTLTVSNMSPEDSSIYLCSVDTGEDYGYTFGSGTRLTVV.